Given below is one T cell receptor (beta chain) in context. Its antigen specificity is not known. No clone much larger than this one lies a single base away; base qualities are absent. This specimen belongs to a study of technical replicates of blood from a handful of donors (dated by TCRdb to the late 2010s). Library preparation used the immunoSEQ multiplex PCR assay. This is the immuneACCESS table as TCRdb keeps it, with only in-frame sequences that have V and J called. A part of the clones is gone; compared with another copy, unresolved V genes explain less than half, and the rest is unexplained. The sample table shows 62,000 or so clones, and approximately 86% are seen once. Of the sample, under 6.5% is held by the ten largest clones. V loses 0 bases at its end and J loses 0 bases; junction bases beyond the gene matches: 2. Based on the germline V gene, the CDR1 and CDR2 sequences are MGHRA and YSYEKL. From its cysteine to its phenylalanine, the CDR3 spans 18 amino acids. Of the read, only the CDR3 DNA is kept; its 54 bases are in frame from base 1.

The sequence was obtained from a human donor in good health. Some clones in this sample may be carry-over from other donors' samples. This receptor chain uses TRBV4-1 and TRBJ2-2; 12 middle bases align to TRBD2. The sequenced sample consisted of PBMCs. The CDR3 protein is CASSQDRTSGTNTGELFF. The DNA reads TGCGCCAGCAGCCAAGATAGGACTAGCGGGACGAACACCGGGGAGCTGTTTTTT.